These 5 T cell receptor beta chains were all obtained from the same sample, sequenced in a study of T cell responses to AZD1222 COVID-19 vaccine. The repertoire was sequenced with immunoSEQ multiplex PCR; TCRdb's copy has only in-frame clones and lacks some. The sample consists of 95,000 to 100,000 clones, roughly 84% of them appearing once. The input for sequencing was peripheral blood, taken 28 days after the second AZD1222 dose. Every receptor here comes from an adult who received the AZD1222 COVID-19 vaccine.

The gene calls are TRBV21-1 and TRBJ1-5. TRBV21-1 is deemed a pseudogene. This CDR3 comprises 14 residues. This CDR3 is CASSKERGNQPQHF. The CDR3 bases are TGTGCCAGCAGCAAAGAGCGGGGAAACCAGCCCCAGCATTTT.

The genes are TRBV10-1 and TRBJ1-2, with 11 bases identical to TRBD1. Germline CDR1 and CDR2: WNHNN and SYGVQD (reference sequence). This CDR3 comprises 16 residues. V trimming: 6 bases; J trimming: 4 bases; junction bases outside the gene matches: 10. In DNA form, the CDR3 reads TGCGCCAGCAGCCCGGGACAGGGGGACCCGTTCTATGGCTACACCTTC. It is translated as CASSPGQGDPFYGYTF.

This clone was picked up one time. The genes are TRBV12-5 and TRBJ2-1; 10 bases map to TRBD2. The V and J ends lost 5 bases and 9 bases, in that order; junction bases with no gene match: 13. Germline CDR1 is LGHNT and CDR2 is FRNRAP. The CDR3 contains 16 residues. The CDR3 loop is CASGPRTSGLYGEQFF. In DNA form, the CDR3 reads TGTGCTAGTGGTCCCCGGACTAGCGGCCTGTACGGTGAGCAGTTCTTC.

The gene calls are TRBV27 and TRBJ1-2; possible D gene TRBD1, 5 bases. The CDR3 is made up of 14 amino acids. The V end was cut by 5 bases, the J end by 3 bases, with 13 bases between. The germline CDR1 and CDR2 sequences are MNHEY and SMNVEV (reference sequence). The CDR3, as DNA: TGTGCCAGCAGTCCGGGACGGAATTACTATGGCTACACCTTC. Translating it yields CASSPGRNYYGYTF.

The genes are TRBV5-1 and TRBJ1-2; TRBD1 matches at 9 bases. Germline V CDR1 and CDR2: SGHRS, YFSETQ. Trimming removed 3 bases from V and 6 bases from J; junction bases left unmatched: 6. This CDR3 contains 14 residues. The CDR3 DNA reads as TGCGCCAGCAGCTCGGGGGACAGGGCCCATGGCTACACCTTC. Translation: CASSSGDRAHGYTF. Based on the CDR3 plus reference TRBV5-1 and TRBJ1-2, the full variable domain is KAGVTQTPRYLIKTRGQQVTLSCSPISGHRSVSWYQQTPGQGLQFLFEYFSETQRNKGNFPGRFSGRQFSNSRSEMNVSTLELGDSALYLCASSSGDRAHGYTFGSGTRLTVV.